Described below is a single T cell receptor beta chain sequence and its context. The entry originates in a study of shared clonotypes between healthy human individuals. Study in general: Aged between 18 and 49, the donors were a couple of women and three men. Per-donor plates numbered three CD4 naive, three CD4 memory, two CD8 naive and one CD8 memory.

The junction had 3 bases not matched to a gene; V was cut back by 1 base and J by 2 bases. This CDR3 has 15 residues. Per the germline V gene, CDR1 is SGDLS and CDR2 is YYNGEE. It was across several immunoSEQ plates that each subset's genomic DNA was evenly split. Some clones are missing from TCRdb's copy, which holds only in-frame ones; the method was immunoSEQ multiplex PCR. The table shows 2.5 million or so clones, with 90% to 95% occurring only once. Sequencing was carried out using naive CD4+ T cells sorted from blood. As to subset: CD45RA+ positively selected. The source is a man younger than 30 in good health. The chain uses TRBV9 and TRBJ1-5; TRBD1 matches at 7 bases. This CDR3 is CASSVSGTGNQPQHF. CDR3 DNA: TGTGCCAGCAGCGTATCCGGGACAGGCAATCAGCCCCAGCATTTT.